This T cell receptor beta chain originates from a study of blood T cell repertoires in COVID-19 (dated by TCRdb to the early 2020s). At the level of the whole study: The collaborator samples originated in the United States, Italy and Spain and spanned the acute and convalescent phases of COVID-19. The material from the prospective study consisted of cDNA or gDNA derived from T cells, B-cell-depleted T cells, or PBMCs. Deeply sampled blood TCRbeta repertoires from subjects exposed to, actively infected with, or recovered from COVID-19 were included in the dataset. The repertoires were made available in a free public database intended to serve as a resource for research on the immune response to SARS-CoV-2. Samples came from the ongoing ImmuneRACE study (first 160 participants) plus 1,254 subjects from 6 global collaborators. Nearly every sample came with metadata listing a de-identified subject ID, COVID-19 status, age in years and sex. HLA class I and class II types, where available, came from metadata supplied by the sample provider rather than from assay-based typing. Here is what the overall study found, with its caveats: The amount of clinical and demographic metadata varied by source and participant and was provided uncurated.

Collaborating institutions collected whole blood in K2EDTA tubes following their own protocols. Collaborator samples were shipped for TCRbeta analysis as frozen whole blood, isolated PBMCs, or DNA extracted from either sample type. With regard to this clone: No cognate antigen has been identified for it. No much larger clone is present one base from it, and per-base qualities are unavailable.

TCRbeta CDR3 regions were amplified from genomic DNA using the immunoSEQ Assay, a bias-controlled multiplex PCR. Per the source publication's procedure: The number of nucleated cells in each sample was estimated from the amplification of reference gene primers within the assay. Sequence reads were collapsed and filtered to measure the absolute abundance of every unique TCRbeta CDR3 rearrangement. For each sample, productive Simpson clonality was calculated as the square root of Simpson's diversity index over productive rearrangements. As stored in TCRdb, this immuneACCESS dataset retains in-frame rearrangements with V and J assigned. A fraction of the clones does not appear; measured against another copy, unresolved V genes explain less than half of the discrepancy, and the remainder lacks a known reason. V and J calls and clone size are given by that table; D and trimming were obtained from the DNA. This sample is represented by fewer than 150,000 clones; roughly 86% of them were singletons. Of the sample, 10% is held by the ten largest clones.

Deletion took 5 bases off V and 2 bases off J, with a span of 16 bases between the germline ends. There are 16 amino acids in the CDR3, from cysteine to phenylalanine inclusive. The read is trimmed to its CDR3 DNA, 48 bases read in frame from base 1. In the germline V gene, CDR1 corresponds to SGHTA and CDR2 to FQGTGA. This sequence was found in a man between 50 and 59 years old with active or convalescent COVID-19. The chain links TRBV7-3 with TRBJ1-5; the D segment could be TRBD1, given 5 matching bases. Sequenced: peripheral blood. The sequenced DNA: TGTGCCAGCAGCCTGACAGAAGACAGCCGCAATCAGCCCCAGCATTTT. The translation is CASSLTEDSRNQPQHF.